This T cell receptor (beta chain) was identified in a study of blood T cell repertoires in COVID-19. Study summary: From T cells, B-cell-depleted T cells, or PBMCs came the material, which was cDNA or gDNA.

Measured with immunoSEQ multiplex PCR; TCRdb has only the in-frame clones, and not every one. The profile covers 150,000 to 200,000 clones, with 92% appearing a single time and approximately 4.8% taken by the ten largest. Per germline, CDR1 SGHVS and CDR2 FNYEAQ. V was pared by 2 bases and J by 3 bases, with 7 bases of the junction left unmatched. The CDR3 has 16 residues. This clone was seen once. Seattle's enrolled individuals joined amid active infection and were then monitored longitudinally. Sequencing input: peripheral blood. This sequence originates from a man aged 25-45 years with COVID-19, enrolled during active disease. The V and J genes are TRBV7-6 and TRBJ2-1, with 7 bases identical to TRBD1. The DNA of the CDR3 is TGTGCCAGCAGCTTATCAGGGGGAATAAGCTACAATGAGCAGTTCTTC. Protein product: CASSLSGGISYNEQFF. Full variable domain (remainder filled in from reference TRBV7-6 and TRBJ2-1): GAGVSQSPRYKVTKRGQDVALRCDPISGHVSLYWYRQALGQGPEFLTYFNYEAQQDKSGLPNDRFSAERPEGSISTLTIQRTEQRDSAMYRCASSLSGGISYNEQFFGPGTRLTVL.